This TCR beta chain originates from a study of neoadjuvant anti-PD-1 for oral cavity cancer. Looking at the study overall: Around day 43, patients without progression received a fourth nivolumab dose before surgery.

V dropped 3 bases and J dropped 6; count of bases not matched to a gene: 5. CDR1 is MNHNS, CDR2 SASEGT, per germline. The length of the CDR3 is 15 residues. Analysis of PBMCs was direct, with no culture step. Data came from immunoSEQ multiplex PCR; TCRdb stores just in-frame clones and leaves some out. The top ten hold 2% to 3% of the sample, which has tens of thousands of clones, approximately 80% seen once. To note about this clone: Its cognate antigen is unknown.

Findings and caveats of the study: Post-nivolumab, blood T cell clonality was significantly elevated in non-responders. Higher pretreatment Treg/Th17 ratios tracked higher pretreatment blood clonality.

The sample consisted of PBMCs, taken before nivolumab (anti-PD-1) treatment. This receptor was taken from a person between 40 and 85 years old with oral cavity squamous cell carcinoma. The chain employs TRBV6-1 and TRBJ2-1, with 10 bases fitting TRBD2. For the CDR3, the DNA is TGTGCCAGCAGTGACCGCTCTAGCGGGAGCAATGAGCAGTTCTTC. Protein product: CASSDRSSGSNEQFF.